A single sample is the source of the 14 T cell receptor beta chains below, sequenced in a study of identical twins (TCRdb year 2016). The library came from 5' RACE. The run used an Illumina HiSeq 2000. The public reads were quality trimmed at Q25 with fastp and then assembled into clones with MiXCR by TCRdb, keeping productive beta chains. Rows with a matching CDR3 protein are joined into one entry that keeps the most common DNA and genes. In all, the sample holds hundreds of thousands of distinct CDR3 sequences, and around 6% of those were seen once. Around 2% of the sample is held by the ten biggest clonotypes. Sequencing was done on a sample of naive T cells sorted from blood. What this sample's cell subset or site label stands for: cells isolated with a human naive T-cell isolation kit. The receptors shown here come from a man aged 18 to 29 in good health.

This clonotype was detected only a few times. This chain joins TRBV6-5 and TRBJ2-1, with TRBD2 matching 10 bases. This CDR3 comprises 15 residues. CDR1 is MNHEY and CDR2 is SVGAGI in the germline V gene. The trim removed 2 bases at V and 7 bases at J, leaving 5 bases unmatched. In DNA, the CDR3 is TGTGCCAGCAGTTACCCTAGCGGGAGTCAGAATGAGCAGTTCTTC. This translates into CASSYPSGSQNEQFF.

This clonotype was counted many times. The J gene is TRBJ1-5, the V gene TRBV5-1; D uncertain. CDR3 length equals 15 residues. V dropped 0 bases and J dropped 4 bases, with 11 bases sitting between them. The germline gives CDR1 SGHRS, CDR2 YFSETQ. The CDR3 is CASSLGVGSNQPQHF. The CDR3 DNA sequence: TGCGCCAGCAGCTTGGGAGTGGGCTCGAATCAGCCCCAGCATTTT.

This clonotype showed up many times. V is TRBV6-2 or TRBV6-3 and J is TRBJ2-7; 7 bases align to TRBD2. The V gene end was trimmed by 6 bases and the J gene end by 3 bases; junction bases not matched to a gene: 5. Looked up from germline, CDR1 is MNHEY and CDR2 is SVGEGT. This CDR3 has 13 residues. CDR3 residues: CASSRLANYEQYF. The CDR3, as DNA: TGTGCCAGCAGCCGACTAGCCAACTACGAGCAGTACTTC.

The sample holds many counts of this clonotype. The chain links TRBV7-8 to TRBJ2-7; 7 bases agree with TRBD2. Germline trimming cut 1 base from V and 6 bases from J; bases unmatched to any gene: 9. In germline, CDR1 is SGHVS, CDR2 FQNEAQ. The CDR3 contains 15 residues. The CDR3 DNA reads TGTGCCAGCAGCTTAGAGGCTAGCGGTTGGGTCGAGCAGTACTTC. Its protein product is CASSLEASGWVEQYF.

This clonotype was counted many times. This chain joins TRBV10-3 and TRBJ2-7; 10 bases are a match to TRBD1. Trimming removed 6 bases from V and 2 bases from J; junction bases left unmatched: 7. There are 15 residues in the CDR3. Germline CDR1 ENHRY, CDR2 SYGVKD. CDR3 nucleotides: TGTGCCATCAGCGTGCAGGGACAGGGGCCCTACGAGCAGTACTTC. This sequence encodes CAISVQGQGPYEQYF.

This clonotype appeared many times. The rearrangement uses TRBV20-1 and TRBJ2-1; 9 bases are a match to TRBD2. This CDR3 has 16 residues. Per germline, CDR1 DFQATT and CDR2 SNEGSKA (reference sequence). Germline trimming cut 6 bases from V and 4 bases from J; bases unmatched to any gene: 13. The CDR3 coding sequence is TGCAGTGCCCTCCGTCATACTAGCGGGTCGTACAATGAGCAGTTCTTC. Translated: CSALRHTSGSYNEQFF.

V usage is TRBV4-2 and J usage is TRBJ1-4, with D hard to call. V gave up 0 bases and J gave up 8 bases, with 19 bases separating them. The germline V gene has CDR1 LGHNA and CDR2 YNFKEQ. This CDR3 has 17 residues. CDR3: CASSQDPAETGAEKLFF. CDR3 DNA: TGTGCCAGCAGCCAAGATCCCGCGGAGACCGGTGCAGAAAAACTGTTTTTT.

This clonotype came up a few times. The rearrangement uses TRBV5-1 and TRBJ2-5; TRBD2 might be the D (6 bases). Trimming took off 3 bases at V and 3 bases at J, with 9 bases between the two ends. From germline, CDR1 is SGHRS and CDR2 YFSETQ. The CDR3 covers 13 residues. As DNA, the CDR3 is TGCGCCAGCAGCTCAAAGCGGGAAGAGACCCAGTACTTC. Translation gives CASSSKREETQYF.

With regard to this clonotype: Since no conserved phenylalanine or tryptophan closes the CDR3, a read error is the likely cause. The gene calls are TRBV24-1 and TRBJ2-2, with D possibly TRBD2 on 6 matching bases. This CDR3 region has 17 residues. The germline gives CDR1 KGHDR, CDR2 SFDVKD. Trimming cost V 3 bases and J 3 bases, with 16 bases left between them. CDR3 residues: CATSDNRETWDTGELFC. CDR3 bases: TGTGCCACCAGTGATAACCGGGAGACTTGGGACACCGGGGAGCTGTTTTGT.

The table lists this clonotype with a few counts. The chain couples TRBV10-3 to TRBJ1-2, with D uncertain. Germline CDR1 reads ENHRY; CDR2 reads SYGVKD. Trimming shortened V by 7 bases and J by 3 bases, and 18 bases separated the two germline ends. CDR3 size: 15 residues. CDR3 DNA sequence: TGTGCCATCATGGGGAGTAGGGCAGGCGACTATGGCTACACCTTC. It yields the protein CAIMGSRAGDYGYTF.

This clonotype was seen only a few times. The chain links TRBV3-1 to TRBJ1-4; D perhaps matches TRBD1 (5 bases). The CDR3 loop spans 16 amino acids. Germline CDR1 is LGHDT and CDR2 is YNNKEL (reference sequence). The V end was cut by 1 base, the J end by 8 bases, with 17 bases between. CDR3 amino acids: CASSQVPGTGDEKLFF. The CDR3 DNA is TGTGCCAGCAGCCAAGTACCCGGGACGGGCGACGAAAAACTGTTTTTT.

This clonotype was picked up a small number of times. The chain has TRBV2 and TRBJ2-3; 9 nucleotides align to TRBD2. This CDR3 region has 16 residues. The J segment lost 2 bases and the V segment lost 4 bases, leaving 7 bases of the junction unmatched. CDR1 SNHLY and CDR2 FYNNEI come from the germline V gene. The CDR3 loop reads CASSGGLAGNTDTQYF. CDR3 nucleotides: TGTGCCAGCAGTGGAGGGCTAGCGGGGAACACAGATACGCAGTATTTT.

The V gene is TRBV5-1, the J gene TRBJ1-1; D gene uncertain. There are 15 residues in the CDR3. Trimming shortened V by 4 bases and J by 3 bases, and 16 bases separated the two germline ends. Looked up from germline, CDR1 is SGHRS and CDR2 is YFSETQ. This CDR3 is CASSAEQIFDTEAFF. DNA for the CDR3: TGCGCCAGCAGCGCTGAACAGATTTTCGACACTGAAGCTTTCTTT. The variable domain in full, completed from reference TRBV5-1 and TRBJ1-1, reads KAGVTQTPRYLIKTRGQQVTLSCSPISGHRSVSWYQQTPGQGLQFLFEYFSETQRNKGNFPGRFSGRQFSNSRSEMNVSTLELGDSALYLCASSAEQIFDTEAFFGQGTRLTVV.

The chain has TRBV20-1 and TRBJ2-2; D uncertain. Germline V CDR1 and CDR2: DFQATT, SNEGSKA (reference sequence). The CDR3 consists of 13 residues. Trimming left V 5 bases short and J 8 bases short, with 15 bases between. The CDR3 spells CSAEPRTLGELFF. The CDR3, as DNA: TGCAGTGCTGAACCACGAACTCTGGGGGAGCTGTTTTTT.